This TCR beta chain was identified during a study of CD8+ T cells in alopecia areata. There are 11 residues in the CDR3. Germline loops: CDR1 SQVTM, CDR2 ANQGSEA. Trimming removed 6 bases from V and 4 bases from J, with 9 bases in between. In regard to this clone: Other DNA sequences in this sample translate to the same CDR3.

Extracted RNA was reverse transcribed, and the resulting cDNA served as sequencing template. TCRdb's table, derived via immunoSEQ multiplex PCR, lists solely in-frame clones and lacks some. The sample lists roughly 150,000 clones, roughly 62% seen once, with roughly 6.7% in the top ten. The TCR sequence derives from a human donor with alopecia areata. The chain links TRBV29-1 to TRBJ1-2, with D perhaps TRBD1 (6 bases). The sequences come from CD4+ T cells sorted from blood, collected at week 0. The CDR3 is CSVDSFYGYTF. CDR3 nucleotides: TGCAGCGTGGACAGCTTCTATGGCTACACCTTC.